The present entry profiles one T cell receptor (beta chain) with its context. Its antigen is unidentified. The run depth of the assay was deep. Sorted-subset replicate PCRs used roughly 210 ng of genomic DNA. This amount corresponded to 30,000 to 35,000 T cell genomes. Method: immunoSEQ multiplex PCR; TCRdb's copy keeps in-frame clones and lacks some. The profile shows over a million clones, approximately 68% of them singletons. The data originate from a study of shared clonotypes between healthy human individuals. Whole-study findings and limits: Sampling included only blood; tissue repertoires likely differ. Naive subsets typically showed greater estimated richness than memory subsets.

This TCR derives from a man in his late teens or twenties in good health. What was sequenced was memory CD4+ T cells sorted from blood. The subset: CD45RA-negative fraction.

The CDR3 is CASSPWDRGGYTF. Here the CDR3 DNA reads TGTGCCAGCAGCCCCTGGGACAGAGGTGGCTACACCTTC. This rearrangement joins TRBV6-5 to TRBJ1-2, with TRBD1 identical over 7 bases. This CDR3 comprises 13 residues. CDR1 and CDR2 from the germline V gene are MNHEY and SVGAGI. With 6 bases clipped from V and 7 bases from J, the junction kept 8 bases outside the gene matches.